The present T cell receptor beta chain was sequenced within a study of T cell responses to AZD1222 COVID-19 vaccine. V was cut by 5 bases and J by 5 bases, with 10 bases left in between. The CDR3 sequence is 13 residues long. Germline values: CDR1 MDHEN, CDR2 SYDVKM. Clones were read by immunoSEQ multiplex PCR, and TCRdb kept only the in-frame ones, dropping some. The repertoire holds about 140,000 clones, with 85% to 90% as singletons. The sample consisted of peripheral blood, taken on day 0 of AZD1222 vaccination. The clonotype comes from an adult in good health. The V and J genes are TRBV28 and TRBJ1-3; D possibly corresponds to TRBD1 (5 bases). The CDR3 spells CASSRDGRNTIYF. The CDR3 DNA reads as TGTGCCAGCAGTCGGGACGGCAGAAACACCATATATTTT. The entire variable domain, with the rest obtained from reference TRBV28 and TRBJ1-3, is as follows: DVKVTQSSRYLVKRTGEKVFLECVQDMDHENMFWYRQDPGLGLRLIYFSYDVKMKEKGDIPEGYSVSREKKERFSLILESASTNQTSMYLCASSRDGRNTIYFGEGSWLTVV.